The T cell receptor (beta chain) described here comes from a study of blood T cell repertoires in COVID-19. Study information: Spain, Italy and the United States supplied samples that represented acute and convalescent COVID-19. From T cells, B-cell-depleted T cells, or PBMCs came the material, which was cDNA or gDNA.

In the original processing: Reference gene primers were amplified, and this amplification served to estimate nucleated cell counts. Some clones are missing from TCRdb's copy, which holds only in-frame ones; the method was immunoSEQ multiplex PCR. D and trimming were read from the DNA, whereas the V and J calls and clone size are those reported in that table. The sample holds about 190,000 clones; around 84% are singletons and the top ten take around 21%. This clonotype was obtained from a human donor in a cohort sampled during active COVID-19. Specimen: peripheral blood.

The DNA for the CDR3 is TGCGCCAGCCATCTAGGCGCACAGGAGACAGATACGCAGTATTTT. Translated: CASHLGAQETDTQYF. V and J are TRBV5-1 and TRBJ2-3, with D maybe TRBD1 (5 bases). V lost 7 bases and J 3 bases, leaving 18 bases between the germline ends. CDR1 and CDR2 (germline): SGHRS, YFSETQ. CDR3 length: 15 residues. The full variable domain, rest sourced from reference TRBV5-1 and TRBJ2-3, is KAGVTQTPRYLIKTRGQQVTLSCSPISGHRSVSWYQQTPGQGLQFLFEYFSETQRNKGNFPGRFSGRQFSNSRSEMNVSTLELGDSALYLCASHLGAQETDTQYFGPGTRLTVL.